These 20 T cell receptor beta chains were all obtained from the same sample, sequenced in a study of blood T cells in healthy people across ages. Then a second PCR, running about 7 to 11 cycles, was carried out with a sample-barcoded 5' primer and a J-beta primer mix. TCRdb analysed the 5' RACE reads with MiXCR anew, one entry per CDR3 protein. This sample carries about 1.4 million distinct CDR3 sequences, 59% of them seen once, and the ten largest clones take more than 6%. Source material: blood. The receptors were gathered from a man between 18 and 29 years old in good health.

This clonotype was seen only a few times. This chain links TRBV29-1 with TRBJ1-1, with D uncertain. The CDR3 has 11 amino acids. Trimming cost V 1 base and J 5 bases, with 5 bases left between them. Germline CDR1 is SQVTM and CDR2 is ANQGSEA. The CDR3 DNA reads TGCAGCGTTGAAGTAAGAACTGAAGCTTTCTTT. Translating it yields CSVEVRTEAFF.

This clonotype was recorded a few times. This chain uses TRBV20-1 with TRBJ2-7, with a tentative D call TRBD1 (6 bases). The CDR3 spans 15 residues. Germline assignment: CDR1 DFQATT and CDR2 SNEGSKA (reference sequence). Trimming left V 6 bases short and J 5 bases short, with 23 bases between. This CDR3 reads CSAHQQGEDMNEQYF. The DNA of the CDR3 is TGCAGTGCACACCAACAGGGCGAGGATATGAACGAGCAGTACTTC.

This clonotype has only a few counts. V and J are TRBV25-1 and TRBJ2-1; TRBD1 matches 10 bases. Trimming took 6 bases from V and 3 from J; bases not matched to a gene: 8. The CDR3 extends over 16 amino acids. Germline V gives CDR1 MGHDK, CDR2 SYGVNS. CDR3: CASSASTGGFYNEQFF. The CDR3 DNA reads as TGTGCCAGCAGCGCCTCGACAGGGGGCTTCTACAATGAGCAGTTCTTC.

CDR3 loop: CASMRGTYEQYF. The CDR3 bases are TGTGCCAGCATGCGGGGGACCTACGAGCAGTACTTC. V gene TRBV27 combines with J gene TRBJ2-4; 7 bases align to TRBD2. The assigned J gene may be wrong: the sequence end matches TRBJ2-7 better. From germline, CDR1 is MNHEY and CDR2 SMNVEV (reference sequence). This CDR3 is built from 12 residues.

The chain is built from TRBV12-3 or TRBV12-4 and TRBJ2-7; maybe TRBD1 (5 bases). Between the trimmed V and J ends, which lost 3 bases and 6 bases, there was a span of 12 bases. The CDR3 consists of 13 residues. CDR3 amino acids: CASSFRELAEQYF. Here the CDR3 DNA reads TGTGCCAGCAGTTTCAGGGAATTGGCCGAGCAGTACTTC.

This clonotype occurred a few times. The CDR3 sequence: CASSRSGGPPDTQYF. The CDR3 DNA follows: TGTGCCAGCAGCCGAAGCGGGGGCCCCCCAGATACGCAGTATTTT. The rearrangement uses TRBV11-1 and TRBJ2-3; TRBD2 aligns across 8 bases. The CDR3 sequence is 15 residues long. Germline V gene lookup returns CDR1 SGHAT and CDR2 FQDESV (reference sequence). V was pared by 5 bases and J by 4 bases, with 8 bases of the junction left unmatched.

This clonotype turned up a few times. V is TRBV28 and J is TRBJ2-1; TRBD2 matches 10 bases. V lost 9 bases, J lost 0 bases, and 11 bases stayed unmatched. Germline V CDR1 and CDR2: MDHEN, SYDVKM. The CDR3 has 17 amino acids. The CDR3 sequence: CASGGLAGVSSYNEQFF. CDR3 in DNA: TGTGCCAGTGGAGGGCTAGCGGGGGTTAGCTCCTACAATGAGCAGTTCTTC. The complete variable domain, with remaining parts taken from reference TRBV28 and TRBJ2-1, reads DVKVTQSSRYLVKRTGEKVFLECVQDMDHENMFWYRQDPGLGLRLIYFSYDVKMKEKGDIPEGYSVSREKKERFSLILESASTNQTSMYLCASGGLAGVSSYNEQFFGPGTRLTVL.

This rearrangement joins TRBV20-1 to TRBJ2-1; tentative D call: TRBD1 (5 bases). CDR3 length equals 12 residues. CDR1 and CDR2 from the germline V gene are DFQATT and SNEGSKA (reference sequence). The ends were cut back, 1 base at V and 8 bases at J, with 9 bases in the middle. Written as DNA, the CDR3 is TGCAGTGCTAGAGGGCAGGGCCATGAGCAGTTCTTC. As protein: CSARGQGHEQFF.

This clonotype was recorded once. The gene calls are TRBV6-5 and TRBJ2-4; D is uncertain. This CDR3 is built from 12 residues. The germline V gene encodes CDR1 MNHEY and CDR2 SVGAGI. Trimming pared 8 bases from V and 13 bases from J, leaving 18 bases between. In DNA, the CDR3 is TGTGCCAGCGAAAACCCGAGGAAGGAGCAGTACTTC. This sequence encodes CASENPRKEQYF.

This clonotype was observed a handful of times. The chain's CDR3 is CASSPGPTDTQYF. The DNA of the CDR3 is TGTGCCAGCAGCCCAGGACCCACAGATACGCAGTATTTT. The rearrangement uses TRBV11-1 and TRBJ2-3, with unresolved D. The CDR3 has 13 amino acids. CDR1 and CDR2 from the germline V gene are SGHAT and FQDESV (reference sequence). Trimming cost V 5 bases and J 2 bases, with 8 bases left between them.

The chain employs TRBV7-2 and TRBJ1-2; the match to TRBD1 covers 8 bases. The V segment lost 6 bases and the J segment 4 bases; nucleotides outside the gene matches: 10. This CDR3 spans 15 amino acids. Germline CDR1 is SGHTA and CDR2 is FQGNSA. The CDR3 spells CASRQTRGLVYGYTF. CDR3 coding DNA: TGTGCCAGCAGGCAAACCAGGGGGCTGGTCTATGGCTACACCTTC.

This clonotype was detected only a few times. This chain links TRBV6-5 with TRBJ2-1; D unclear. This CDR3 has 15 amino acids. Germline V gene data show CDR1 as MNHEY and CDR2 as SVGAGI. V lost 7 bases and J 2 bases, leaving 15 bases between the germline ends. Written as DNA, the CDR3 is TGTGCCAGCACCTCGGTCGGCGGAACCTACAATGAGCAGTTCTTC. It specifies CASTSVGGTYNEQFF.

CDR3 coding DNA: TGCGCCAGCAGCCAAGCAGACAGGGGAGTCTACGAGCAGTACTTC. Encoded protein: CASSQADRGVYEQYF. This chain uses TRBV4-1 with TRBJ2-7, with 8 bases aligning to TRBD1. The CDR3 totals 15 residues. Germline-derived CDR1 and CDR2 are MGHRA and YSYEKL. The trim removed 1 base at V and 3 bases at J, leaving 5 bases unmatched.

The chain couples TRBV6-2 or TRBV6-3 to TRBJ2-1; no clear D gene. V dropped 0 bases and J dropped 3 bases, with 6 bases sitting between them. The CDR3 is made up of 14 amino acids. CDR1 is MNHEY, CDR2 SVGEGT, per germline. The DNA for the CDR3 is TGTGCCAGCAGTTACTCGAACCTCTACAATGAGCAGTTCTTC. Its translation: CASSYSNLYNEQFF.

This CDR3 is CASSQDGFVTGGRGTQYF. The CDR3 DNA is TGCGCCAGCAGCCAAGATGGGTTCGTAACAGGAGGACGGGGGACCCAGTACTTC. V usage is TRBV4-3 and J usage is TRBJ2-5; D is perhaps TRBD1 or TRBD2 (5 bases each). The CDR3 loop spans 18 amino acids. V was clipped by 0 bases and J by 7 bases, with 24 bases between them. The germline gives CDR1 LGHNA, CDR2 YSLEER.

There are a few counts of this clonotype. This chain joins TRBV29-1 and TRBJ2-1, with 8 bases matching TRBD2. V lost 3 bases, J lost 6 bases, and 7 bases stayed unmatched. Germline V CDR1 and CDR2: SQVTM, ANQGSEA. The CDR3 consists of 14 residues. CDR3 coding DNA: TGCAGCGTTGATTCCAGCGGGGGATCCAATGAGCAGTTCTTC. This sequence encodes CSVDSSGGSNEQFF.

The chain carries TRBV20-1 and TRBJ2-1; 13 bases match TRBD2. The CDR3 runs to 18 residues. Germline V lookup: CDR1 DFQATT, CDR2 SNEGSKA (reference sequence). After removal of 3 bases from V and 2 bases from J, the junction contained 10 bases not matched to a gene. CDR3 coding DNA: TGCAGTGCTAGCAAACCGGGACTAGCGGGGACACCCTACAATGAGCAGTTCTTC. This codes for CSASKPGLAGTPYNEQFF.

V and J are TRBV7-2 and TRBJ2-7; a possible D gene is TRBD1 (5 bases). The last part of the DNA fits TRBJ2-1 better; the J call may be wrong. CDR1 is SGHTA and CDR2 is FQGNSA in the germline V gene. The CDR3 contains 16 residues. CDR3 protein: CASSLASGPPNNEQFF. The DNA of the CDR3 is TGTGCCAGCAGCTTAGCGTCAGGGCCACCAAACAATGAGCAGTTCTTC.

The chain joins TRBV9 to TRBJ2-3; 8 bases are a match to TRBD2. Trimming at V came to 3 bases and at J to 10 bases, leaving 16 bases not matched to a gene. Germline CDR1 and CDR2: SGDLS and YYNGEE. This CDR3 has 16 amino acids. CDR3 residues: CASSGESGGDIRAQYF. The DNA for the CDR3 is TGTGCCAGCAGCGGAGAGAGCGGGGGCGATATTAGGGCGCAGTATTTT.

The chain combines TRBV12-3 or TRBV12-4 with TRBJ1-5; D not certain. The V gene lost 6 bases and the J gene lost 7 bases, with 16 bases spanning the gap. This CDR3 contains 14 residues. The DNA of the CDR3 is TGTGCCAGCAGCCTAGAAGGGTTTGCGCAGCCCCAGCATTTT. Encoded protein: CASSLEGFAQPQHF.